This T cell receptor beta chain was captured by sequencing in a study of shared clonotypes between healthy human individuals (dated by TCRdb to about 2020). Turning to the overall study: A few men and two women, aged 18 to 49 years, made up the cohort. To estimate repertoire size and how much clonotype sharing occurs between individuals, the study deeply sequenced the blood TCR repertoires of about five healthy adults. Between about 0.94 and 8.9 billion PBMCs per donor were obtained by leukapheresis. For each donor, three plates each were used for CD4 naive and CD4 memory, two plates were used for CD8 naive, and one plate was used for CD8 memory. Different laboratories and diverse techniques were used to prepare libraries and sequence TCR repertoires, to increase sequencing depth and limit assay-specific biases.

The donors were healthy, HIV-negative adults with no recently reported acute infections or vaccinations. All donors were Caucasian adults living in Nashville, Tennessee, USA. CD4+ T cells were enriched by magnetic negative selection; naive cells were then positively selected on CD45RA, and the negative fraction formed the memory subset. Blood was collected by leukapheresis, and PBMCs were isolated by Ficoll-Histopaque density gradient centrifugation and then cryopreserved in liquid nitrogen vapor phase. Analytical flow cytometry was used to check the purity and quantity of every magnetically sorted T cell population. Genomic DNA was isolated from every sorted fraction and measured by UV absorbance on a Nanodrop 2000c. Of note for this clone: There is no known antigen for this receptor. Base quality data are lacking; no much larger clone is found one base away.

Using the deep immunoSEQ assay, multiplex PCR amplified TCR CDR3 regions from genomic DNA. Extracted genomic DNA from each cell subset was distributed evenly across all wells of several immunoSEQ 96-well plates, and each plate was treated as a replicate. For sorted subsets, roughly 200 ng of genomic DNA, equivalent to around 29,000 T cell genomes, went into each replicate PCR. Purified libraries were measured with a Qubit 3.0 fluorometer, size-checked on a Bioanalyzer 2100, and measured again with the KAPA Library Quantification kit. Every immunoSEQ 96-well plate was sequenced on a separate single-read 150-cycle Illumina NextSeq 550 flow cell. The paper's processing steps were these. The immunoSEQ output contained only junctional sequences without quality scores, so filtering could not match that applied to full-length reads. To assign V/J genes and CDR3, sequences were annotated using PyIR, a Python wrapper for IgBLAST v1.9, with IMGT germline references. Reads were filtered out if the reads had weak V/J assignments (E-value above 1e-6), no CDR3, stop codons, out-of-frame junctions, or ambiguous translated residues. V3J clonotypes were defined as sequences sharing the same inferred V gene, J gene, and CDR3 amino acid sequence. Percentage overlap between repertoires was computed as shared unique clonotypes divided by the size of the smaller repertoire. Three approaches were used to assess repertoire richness: RTK rarefaction, the Chao1 estimator, and Recon v2.1 estimates of unobserved clonotypes. For all TCRbeta clonotypes obtained by the gDNA method from several donors, generation probabilities were computed with OLGA. Not all clones reach the TCRdb copy of this immuneACCESS table, which keeps in-frame sequences only. Checked studies attribute under half of the gap to unresolved V genes and leave the rest unexplained. D and trimming come from the DNA, and the V and J calls and clone size come from that table. The sample table records about 1.4 million clones; 96% of these occur just once. About 1% of the sample lies in the top ten.

From the germline V gene, CDR1 is SGHTA and CDR2 is FQGNSA. After removal of 5 bases from V and 2 bases from J, the junction retains 12 bases not matched to a gene. Inclusive of the bounding cysteine and phenylalanine, the CDR3 is 18 residues long. Of the read, only the CDR3 DNA is kept; its 54 bases are in frame from base 1. Overall results and qualifications from the work: Compared with non-shared clonotypes, the clonotypes found in all four sorted-subset donors had higher generation probabilities. Incomplete sequencing was indicated by rarefaction of sorted-subset datasets, despite the large sequencing depth. Because the study included only a small number of donors, the genetic and exposure-history diversity represented was limited. Sampling was restricted to blood, and TCR repertoires in tissue are likely to differ from TCR repertoires in blood. Naive subsets generally had larger estimated clonotype richness than memory subsets. Approximately 5% of naive CD4, 3.5% of naive CD8, roughly 2.5% of memory CD4, and about 0.4% of memory CD8 clonotypes were shared across several donors. Pairwise subsampling led to the expectation that sequencing depth would affect the degree of clonotype sharing among donors.

This sequence uses TRBV7-2 and TRBJ2-1; 10 central nucleotides agree with TRBD2. Sequencing input: naive CD4+ T cells sorted from blood. According to the study, the label for this sample's cell subset or site signals: CD45RA+ positively selected. The source of this sequence is a man younger than 40 in good health. CDR3 region: CASSPGWASGSPYNEQFF. Read as DNA, the sequence is TGTGCCAGCAGCCCGGGGTGGGCTAGCGGGAGTCCCTACAATGAGCAGTTCTTC.